This paragraph reports one T cell receptor beta chain. Its antigen is undetermined. This specimen belongs to a study of molecular identifiers for immune sequencing clone quantification. Study-wide points: For highly expanded clones, sizes could be underestimated when identical TCR molecules share a barcode. The study found clones above 20 RNA copies held over 98% of effector molecules and under 1% in naive cells.

TCRdb reanalysed the PCR reads using MiXCR and keeps one entry per CDR3 protein. The table shows hundreds of thousands of distinct CDR3 sequences, with 25% occurring only once. Germline CDR1 reads WSHSY; CDR2 reads SAAADI. The CDR3 totals 17 residues. V shed 2 bases and J shed 6 bases, with 20 bases lying between them. Naive CD8 libraries used roughly 17,000 to 1,100,000 sorted cells and 10%, 30% or 50% RNA. Naive CD8 T cell sorting was performed on the CD8+CD4-CCR7+CD45RA+ phenotype. This chain connects TRBV10-2 to TRBJ2-1, with a tentative D call TRBD1 (5 bases). The sequence was collected from a human donor in good health. Some libraries in this study had Jurkat cell RNA spiked in. The material sequenced was naive CD8+ T cells from blood, with Jurkat cell RNA spiked in. The subset denotes: FACS-sorted CD8+CD4-CCR7+CD45RA+ naive T cells. The CDR3 DNA reads as TGCGCCAGCAGTGAGAGCTTCCCCCACCAGGGTAGCAATGAGCAGTTCTTC. Its translation: CASSESFPHQGSNEQFF.